The 24 T cell receptor beta chains given below trace back to one sample, sequenced in a study of shared clonotypes between healthy human individuals. Here immunoSEQ multiplex PCR was the method, and the copy in TCRdb shows in-frame clones only, minus some. The sample gives 450,000 to 500,000 clones, roughly 80% of which show up once; more than 9.5% is in the top ten. The sequencing input was PBMCs. Every receptor here comes from a woman aged 40-49 years in good health. Some clones in this sample may be carry-over from other donors' samples.

The J gene is TRBJ2-6, the V gene TRBV19, with 7 nucleotides matching TRBD1. The J segment lost 0 bases and the V segment lost 3 bases, leaving 11 bases of the junction unmatched. In germline, CDR1 is LNHDA, CDR2 SQIVND (reference sequence). CDR3 length: 19 amino acids. The chain's CDR3 is CASSIVNRGLSSGANVLTF. The CDR3 bases are TGTGCCAGTAGTATCGTAAATAGGGGGCTATCCTCTGGGGCCAACGTCCTGACTTTC.

The chain has TRBV4-3 and TRBJ1-4, with D unresolved. Germline loops: CDR1 LGHNA, CDR2 YSLEER. V was trimmed by 1 base and J by 5 bases, leaving 8 bases between them. CDR3 length: 14 residues. DNA of the CDR3: TGCGCCAGCAGCCAAGGGATTGTGAATGAAAAACTGTTTTTT. Protein product: CASSQGIVNEKLFF.

CDR3 sequence: CASSSRTGYEQYF. CDR3 in DNA: TGTGCCAGCAGCTCCAGGACCGGTTACGAGCAGTACTTC. This rearrangement joins TRBV7-2 to TRBJ2-7; no definite D call. CDR3 length equals 13 residues. Germline CDR1 and CDR2: SGHTA and FQGNSA. V lost 4 bases and J 4 bases, leaving 11 bases between the germline ends.

This clone was detected only a few times. As DNA, the CDR3 is TGTGCCAGCAGCCCCTCGGTGGGGGCCGCTTTGCCGCGCGAGCAGTACTTC. Its translation: CASSPSVGAALPREQYF. This chain connects TRBV7-9 to TRBJ2-5, with D possibly TRBD1 on 6 matching bases. The J call may be faulty, since TRBJ2-7 better matches the DNA end. The V gene's germline CDR1 is SEHNR and CDR2 FQNEAQ (reference sequence). The CDR3 has 17 amino acids.

Concerning this clone itself: A read error likely explains this, since a far larger clone differs by one base. Other nucleotide sequences from this sample produce the same CDR3. The rearrangement uses TRBV9 and TRBJ1-1, with D possibly TRBD1 on 5 matching bases. Germline V gene sequence: CDR1 SGDLS, CDR2 YYNGEE. CDR3 length equals 13 residues. DNA for the CDR3: TGCGCCAGCAGCAAGGGGATGAACACTGAAGCTTTCTTT. Protein product: CASSKGMNTEAFF. The full variable domain, with the rest looked up from reference TRBV9 and TRBJ1-1, is DSGVTQTPKHLITATGQRVTLRCSPRSGDLSVYWYQQSLDQGLQFLIQYYNGEERAKGNILERFSAQQFPDLHSELNLSSLELGDSALYFCASSKGMNTEAFFGQGTRLTVV.

Of note for this clone: A read error is the likely source, as a far larger clone sits one nucleotide away. Additional DNA sequences in this sample encode the identical CDR3. The chain links TRBV21-1 to TRBJ1-4; TRBD1, the D gene given by the table, was not confirmed from the DNA. TRBV21-1 is designated a pseudogene. The CDR3 is 15 residues long. In nucleotides, the CDR3 is TGTGCCAGCAGCAGGAGGGGGCGAGGCAATGAGAAACTGTTTTTT. Translation: CASSRRGRGNEKLFF.

As for this clone: Since a far larger clone is one base different, this is likely a read error. The J gene is TRBJ1-1, the V gene TRBV5-1, with no clear D. Germline V CDR1 and CDR2: SGHRS, YFSETQ. The CDR3 runs 13 residues. CDR3 residues: CASSLEGTPEALF. DNA of the CDR3: TGCGCCAGCAGCTTGGAGGGAACCCCTGAAGCTCTCTTT.

On this clone itself: Different DNA sequences within this sample yield the same CDR3. The chain carries TRBV6-6 and TRBJ2-6; maybe TRBD2 (5 bases). CDR1 is MNHNY, CDR2 SVGAGI, per germline (reference sequence). Trimming took 0 bases from V and 4 from J, leaving 7 bases between them. The CDR3 runs 15 residues. CDR3: CASSYSGVGANVLTF. Here the CDR3 DNA reads TGTGCCAGCAGTTACTCCGGGGTCGGGGCCAACGTCCTGACTTTC.

The chain has TRBV28 and TRBJ2-4; unclear D gene. The germline V gene encodes CDR1 MDHEN and CDR2 SYDVKM. Trimming stripped 3 bases from V and 0 bases from J, with 9 bases between. The CDR3 runs to 15 residues. The CDR3 protein is CASSFPSVAKNIQYF. The DNA for the CDR3 is TGTGCCAGCAGTTTCCCCAGCGTAGCCAAAAACATTCAGTACTTC.

The chain is built from TRBV7-6 and TRBJ2-1, with 8 bases fitting TRBD2. This CDR3 has 18 amino acids. Per germline, CDR1 SGHVS and CDR2 FNYEAQ. With 4 bases clipped from V and 0 bases from J, the junction kept 11 bases outside the gene matches. DNA of the CDR3: TGTGCCAGCAGCTCCCGGGGGGGGAGCGGGAGCTCCTACAATGAGCAGTTCTTC. The encoded protein is CASSSRGGSGSSYNEQFF. Variable domain in full (rest from reference TRBV7-6 and TRBJ2-1): GAGVSQSPRYKVTKRGQDVALRCDPISGHVSLYWYRQALGQGPEFLTYFNYEAQQDKSGLPNDRFSAERPEGSISTLTIQRTEQRDSAMYRCASSSRGGSGSSYNEQFFGPGTRLTVL.

A note on this clone: A read error is possible here, since a much larger clone lies one base away. The chain carries TRBV18 and TRBJ2-2; 12 bases agree with TRBD2. The germline V gene encodes CDR1 KGHSH and CDR2 LQKENI. The CDR3 is 17 amino acids. The J segment lost 9 bases and the V segment lost 2 bases, leaving 10 bases of the junction unmatched. DNA for the CDR3: TGTGCCAGCTCACCAAGGCGACTAGCGGGAGCTCCCTGGGAGCTGTTTTTT. Translation gives CASSPRRLAGAPWELFF.

The chain is built from TRBV7-3 and TRBJ2-7; no clear D. Between the trimmed V and J ends, which lost 4 bases and 6 bases, there was a span of 7 bases. The germline V gene has CDR1 SGHTA and CDR2 FQGTGA. The CDR3 is 11 amino acids. CDR3 sequence reads: CASSSGGEQYF. The CDR3 nucleotides read TGTGCCAGCAGCTCGGGCGGCGAGCAGTACTTC.

The rearrangement uses TRBV7-3 and TRBJ2-5; D remains unclear. Germline CDR1 reads SGHTA; CDR2 reads FQGTGA. The length of the CDR3 is 14 residues. The V end was cut by 3 bases, the J end by 4 bases, with 12 bases between. This CDR3 is CASSFGQVGETQYF. The CDR3 DNA reads as TGTGCCAGCAGCTTCGGTCAGGTTGGAGAGACCCAGTACTTC.

V is TRBV4-2 and J is TRBJ2-1, with TRBD2 identical over 8 bases. Germline-derived CDR1 and CDR2 are LGHNA and YNFKEQ. V trimming: 4 bases; J trimming: 0 bases; junction bases outside the gene matches: 2. This CDR3 region has 15 residues. The CDR3 loop reads CASSRSGTSYNEQFF. Written as DNA, the CDR3 is TGTGCCAGCAGCCGTAGCGGGACCTCCTACAATGAGCAGTTCTTC.

The rearrangement uses TRBV9 and TRBJ2-3; TRBD2 matches 7 bases. CDR1 is SGDLS and CDR2 is YYNGEE in the germline V gene. V shed 1 base, J shed 3 bases, and the junction held 5 bases outside the gene matches. This CDR3 is built from 15 residues. This chain's CDR3 is CASSVSGAETDTQYF. CDR3 in DNA: TGTGCCAGCAGCGTAAGCGGGGCCGAGACAGATACGCAGTATTTT.

This chain connects TRBV10-2 to TRBJ2-5; 9 positions match TRBD1. The V segment lost 6 bases and the J segment 7 bases; nucleotides outside the gene matches: 15. Germline lookup yields CDR1 WSHSY and CDR2 SAAADI. This CDR3 is built from 16 residues. As DNA, the CDR3 is TGCGCCAGCAGGGACACAGGGGGCATGGATATCGGGACCCAGTACTTC. Translation gives CASRDTGGMDIGTQYF.

The V call is TRBV19, the J call TRBJ1-2; D is possibly TRBD1 (5 bases). From germline, CDR1 is LNHDA and CDR2 SQIVND (reference sequence). Trimming removed 5 bases at V and 4 bases at J, with 17 bases between. This CDR3 has 15 residues. CDR3 DNA sequence: TGTGCCAGTAGTGAGCCCCGTGGGGGGGGCTATGGCTACACCTTC. Translating it yields CASSEPRGGGYGYTF.

The chain employs TRBV5-4 and TRBJ2-3; the D is unclear. There are 14 residues in the CDR3. The V end lost 4 bases, the J end lost 3 bases, and 12 bases lay between the germline ends. The V gene's germline CDR1 is SGHNT and CDR2 YYREEE (reference sequence). CDR3 coding DNA: TGTGCCAGCAGCCCCACGACCAGTACAGATACGCAGTATTTT. Translation: CASSPTTSTDTQYF.

CDR3 DNA sequence: TGTGCCACCAGCGGGCCGTGGGGGTGGGACTATGGCTACACCTTC. It is translated as CATSGPWGWDYGYTF. The genes are TRBV15 and TRBJ1-2, with TRBD1 as a possible D gene (5 bases). V gave up 5 bases and J gave up 3 bases, with 16 bases separating them. CDR1 and CDR2 (germline): LNHNV, YYDKDF (reference sequence). CDR3 length: 15 amino acids. Full variable domain (outside the CDR3, taken from reference TRBV15 and TRBJ1-2): DAMVIQNPRYQVTQFGKPVTLSCSQTLNHNVMYWYQQKSSQAPKLLFHYYDKDFNNEADTPDNFQSRRPNTSFCFLDIRSPGLGDTAMYLCATSGPWGWDYGYTFGSGTRLTVV.

Turning to this clone: This probably arose from a read error, given a far larger clone one base away. The chain employs TRBV4-3 and TRBJ1-2; D is unresolved. The V end lost 1 base, the J end lost 8 bases, and 20 bases lay between the germline ends. The CDR3 length is 16 residues. From germline, CDR1 is LGHNA and CDR2 YSLEER. CDR3 nucleotide sequence: TGCGCCAGCAGCCAAGTCCCCCCGGTACGCGGGGAGGGCTACACCTTC. This gives the protein CASSQVPPVRGEGYTF.

V and J are TRBV7-6 and TRBJ1-2, with 8 bases that match TRBD1. Germline CDR1 SGHVS, CDR2 FNYEAQ. The CDR3 is made up of 14 amino acids. V shed 5 bases, J shed 6 bases, and the junction held 8 bases outside the gene matches. The CDR3 spells CASSPKDREHGYTF. CDR3 coding DNA: TGTGCCAGCAGCCCTAAGGACAGGGAACATGGCTACACCTTC.

This clone came up a few times. The chain is built from TRBV29-1 and TRBJ1-1, with D unresolved. V gave up 4 bases and J gave up 2 bases, with 8 bases separating them. CDR1 and CDR2 (germline): SQVTM, ANQGSEA. There are 12 residues in the CDR3. CDR3 sequence reads: CSVGRVNTEAFF. The CDR3, as DNA: TGCAGCGTTGGCCGGGTTAACACTGAAGCTTTCTTT.

CDR3 in DNA: TGTGCCACCAGCAGAGGAAGGGGGCGCTATGAGCAGTTCTTC. Amino acids: CATSRGRGRYEQFF. This chain joins TRBV15 and TRBJ2-1; 7 bases match TRBD1. The germline V gene has CDR1 LNHNV and CDR2 YYDKDF (reference sequence). The length of the CDR3 is 14 residues. The J segment lost 8 bases and the V segment lost 1 base, leaving 5 bases of the junction unmatched. The whole variable domain, remainder taken from reference TRBV15 and TRBJ2-1, is DAMVIQNPRYQVTQFGKPVTLSCSQTLNHNVMYWYQQKSSQAPKLLFHYYDKDFNNEADTPDNFQSRRPNTSFCFLDIRSPGLGDTAMYLCATSRGRGRYEQFFGPGTRLTVL.

This clone has more than one count but fewer than ten. This likely traces to a read error, being one base from a far larger clone. The J gene is TRBJ1-1, the V gene TRBV29-1; TRBD1 agrees at 10 bases. V was clipped by 7 bases and J by 6 bases; unmatched bases: 8. In germline, CDR1 is SQVTM, CDR2 ANQGSEA. This CDR3 is 13 amino acids long. CDR3 in amino acids: CSGGQGRDAEAFF. Written as DNA, the CDR3 is TGCAGCGGGGGACAGGGGAGGGACGCTGAAGCTTTCTTT.